Below, 17 T cell receptor beta chains from the same sample are listed, as sequenced in a study of cytomegalovirus exposure and HLA in healthy donors. The PCR had 60 Vbeta and 13 Jbeta primers. Repertoires were generated with immunoSEQ multiplex PCR, while TCRdb's copy carries only in-frame clones and drops some. The sample contains some 150,000 clones, over 75% of which appear only once. The sequenced material came from PBMCs. The origin of the receptors is a man aged 30-40 years in good health and CMV-seropositive.

The J gene is TRBJ2-3, the V gene TRBV2; D might be TRBD1 (6 bases). V was clipped by 10 bases and J by 2 bases, with 10 bases between them. The CDR3 loop spans 12 amino acids. In germline, CDR1 is SNHLY, CDR2 FYNNEI. Written as DNA, the CDR3 is TGTGCCACTCGGACAGACACAGATACGCAGTATTTT. Translated, it gives CATRTDTDTQYF.

The chain carries TRBV10-2 and TRBJ2-5, with a tentative D call TRBD1 (6 bases). V shed 6 bases and J shed 4 bases, with 15 bases lying between them. The CDR3 contains 14 residues. The V gene's germline CDR1 is WSHSY and CDR2 SAAADI. As DNA, the CDR3 is TGCGCCAGCAGCCCAACAGGCAGGGGAGAGACCCAGTACTTC. Its translation is CASSPTGRGETQYF.

This clone was seen a handful of times. The chain combines TRBV12-5 with TRBJ2-7; weak D call: TRBD2 (6 bases). CDR3 length: 14 amino acids. V lost 5 bases and J 0 bases, leaving 11 bases between the germline ends. The germline V gene encodes CDR1 LGHNT and CDR2 FRNRAP. CDR3 loop: CASGGGLSSYEQYF. CDR3 DNA sequence: TGTGCTAGTGGTGGGGGACTCAGCTCCTACGAGCAGTACTTC.

V usage is TRBV5-4 and J usage is TRBJ2-1, with 7 bases aligning to TRBD1. V trimming: 1 base; J trimming: 7 bases; junction bases outside the gene matches: 5. The germline V gene has CDR1 SGHNT and CDR2 YYREEE (reference sequence). The CDR3 runs 14 residues. This CDR3 reads CASSLWTGGNEQFF. In DNA, the CDR3 is TGTGCCAGCAGCTTGTGGACAGGTGGTAATGAGCAGTTCTTC.

The chain recombines TRBV7-2 with TRBJ2-1; tentative D call: TRBD2 (6 bases). The length of the CDR3 is 15 residues. CDR1 and CDR2 (germline): SGHTA, FQGNSA. V was cut by 5 bases and J by 4 bases, with 15 bases left in between. CDR3 residues: CASSAQTSGYNEQFF. The CDR3 bases are TGTGCCAGCAGCGCGCAGACAAGCGGGTACAATGAGCAGTTCTTC. The full variable domain, in which reference TRBV7-2 and TRBJ2-1 provide the parts outside the CDR3, is GAGVSQSPSNKVTEKGKDVELRCDPISGHTALYWYRQSLGQGLEFLIYFQGNSAPDKSGLPSDRFSAERTGGSVSTLTIQRTQQEDSAVYLCASSAQTSGYNEQFFGPGTRLTVL.

This chain connects TRBV18 to TRBJ2-2, with 7 bases fitting TRBD2. The CDR3 loop spans 17 amino acids. Losses at the gene ends were 2 bases for V and 3 bases for J; bases not matched to a gene: 9. Germline V CDR1 and CDR2: KGHSH, LQKENI. This CDR3 is CASSPIGGSSYTGELFF. CDR3 bases: TGTGCCAGCTCACCAATTGGCGGGAGCTCTTACACCGGGGAGCTGTTTTTT.

The chain joins TRBV7-2 to TRBJ2-7, with no clear D. Germline V gene data show CDR1 as SGHTA and CDR2 as FQGNSA. V gave up 5 bases and J gave up 6 bases, with 8 bases separating them. This CDR3 comprises 11 residues. CDR3 in amino acids: CASSASFEQYF. The CDR3 DNA reads TGTGCCAGCAGCGCGTCGTTCGAGCAGTACTTC.

This clone was seen a single time. The chain combines TRBV5-6 with TRBJ2-2; TRBD1 is a possible D gene (5 bases). Trimming stripped 5 bases from V and 6 bases from J, with 14 bases between. This CDR3 spans 14 amino acids. The germline CDR1 and CDR2 sequences are SGHDT and YYEEEE. This CDR3 reads CASRLLQGSGELFF. The CDR3 region has the DNA TGTGCCAGCAGGTTATTGCAGGGATCCGGGGAGCTGTTTTTT.

The genes are TRBV2 and TRBJ2-7; TRBD2 might be the D (5 bases). The germline CDR1 and CDR2 sequences are SNHLY and FYNNEI. Deletions cut 10 bases from V and 2 bases from J, with 15 bases between. This CDR3 has 13 residues. CDR3 DNA: TGTGCCACCCTACGGGATAATACCTACGAGCAGTACTTC. Translation gives CATLRDNTYEQYF.

The chain uses TRBV11-2 and TRBJ2-7; possibly TRBD2 for D (7 bases). There are 15 residues in the CDR3. Germline V gives CDR1 SGHAT, CDR2 FQNNGV. Between the trimmed V and J ends, which lost 4 bases and 0 bases, there was a span of 13 bases. CDR3 nucleotide sequence: TGTGCCAGCAGCTCTGGGGGGGCCTCCTCCTACGAGCAGTACTTC. Translation gives CASSSGGASSYEQYF.

Details on this clone: The junction shows a germline mismatch at one end, possibly a read error. The rearrangement joins TRBV6-6 to TRBJ2-5, with a weak D call TRBD1 (5 bases). In germline, CDR1 is MNHNY, CDR2 SVGAGI (reference sequence). The CDR3 runs to 14 residues. CDR3: CASSYSSDLGAVDF. CDR3 sequence (DNA): TGTGCCAGCAGTTACTCGAGCGATTTAGGGGCTGTTGACTTC.

The chain recombines TRBV5-1 with TRBJ1-1; D perhaps matches TRBD1 (5 bases). Trimming stripped 1 base from V and 4 bases from J, with 11 bases between. CDR3 length equals 14 residues. Germline loops: CDR1 SGHRS, CDR2 YFSETQ. The CDR3, as DNA: TGCGCCAGCAGCTTGAAGGGGTTGGGCACTGAAGCTTTCTTT. Translating gives CASSLKGLGTEAFF.

The rearrangement links TRBV5-4 to TRBJ2-7, with TRBD2 as a possible D gene (5 bases). V lost 3 bases and J 5 bases, leaving 18 bases between the germline ends. CDR1 SGHNT and CDR2 YYREEE come from the germline V gene (reference sequence). The CDR3 loop spans 15 amino acids. The CDR3 loop reads CASSYSSGPFHEQYF. The DNA of the CDR3 is TGTGCCAGCAGCTACTCCAGCGGTCCCTTCCACGAGCAGTACTTC.

The chain couples TRBV30 to TRBJ1-5; 11 bases are shared with TRBD1. The trim removed 2 bases at V and 7 bases at J, leaving 4 bases unmatched. The CDR3 consists of 14 residues. CDR1 is GTSNPN, CDR2 SVGIG, per germline (reference sequence). The CDR3 sequence is CAWSRDRGRQPQHF. CDR3 DNA sequence: TGTGCCTGGAGTCGGGACAGGGGGAGACAGCCCCAGCATTTT.

This chain uses TRBV5-1 with TRBJ1-4; the match to TRBD1 covers 7 bases. Germline lookup yields CDR1 SGHRS and CDR2 YFSETQ. The CDR3 covers 16 residues. The V segment lost 0 bases and the J segment 3 bases; nucleotides outside the gene matches: 5. CDR3: CASSLGQGGPNEKLFF. The CDR3 nucleotides read TGCGCCAGCAGCTTGGGACAGGGCGGGCCTAATGAAAAACTGTTTTTT. Based on the CDR3 plus reference TRBV5-1 and TRBJ1-4, the full variable domain is KAGVTQTPRYLIKTRGQQVTLSCSPISGHRSVSWYQQTPGQGLQFLFEYFSETQRNKGNFPGRFSGRQFSNSRSEMNVSTLELGDSALYLCASSLGQGGPNEKLFFGSGTQLSVL.

The chain combines TRBV6-5 with TRBJ1-1, with D uncertain. V lost 4 bases, J lost 2 bases, and 8 bases lay in between. CDR1 is MNHEY and CDR2 is SVGAGI in the germline V gene. The CDR3 sequence is 13 residues long. CDR3 in DNA: TGTGCCAGCAGTTTTAACAGAAACACTGAAGCTTTCTTT. This translates into CASSFNRNTEAFF.

This chain uses TRBV2 with TRBJ2-3, with 10 bases that match TRBD1. This CDR3 has 14 amino acids. In germline, CDR1 is SNHLY, CDR2 FYNNEI. After removal of 11 bases from V and 5 bases from J, the junction contained 10 bases not matched to a gene. CDR3 protein: CAGSSRDRGDTQYF. The CDR3 DNA follows: TGTGCCGGCTCGTCCCGGGACAGGGGAGATACGCAGTATTTT.